The T cell receptor (beta chain) described here comes from a study of PD-1 blockade in classical Hodgkin lymphoma. Relapses following autologous stem cell transplantation were seen in all patients, with brentuximab vedotin exposure varying. CD4+ T cells were purified from thawed PBMCs by negative selection. Only in-frame clones appear in the TCRdb table, and some are missing; sequencing was by immunoSEQ multiplex PCR. The data hold about 7,600 clones, with around 77% observed a single time. The CDR3 totals 14 residues. Trimming removed 4 bases from V and 5 bases from J; junction bases left unmatched: 5. CDR1 is LNHDA, CDR2 SQIVND, per germline (reference sequence).

The input for sequencing was CD4+ T cells from blood, taken at baseline. The origin of this receptor is a human donor with classical Hodgkin lymphoma. V and J are TRBV19 and TRBJ2-5; the match to TRBD2 covers 9 bases. CDR3 in DNA: TGTGCCAGTAGTAAAGCGGGAGGATTTGAGACCCAGTACTTC. It encodes CASSKAGGFETQYF.